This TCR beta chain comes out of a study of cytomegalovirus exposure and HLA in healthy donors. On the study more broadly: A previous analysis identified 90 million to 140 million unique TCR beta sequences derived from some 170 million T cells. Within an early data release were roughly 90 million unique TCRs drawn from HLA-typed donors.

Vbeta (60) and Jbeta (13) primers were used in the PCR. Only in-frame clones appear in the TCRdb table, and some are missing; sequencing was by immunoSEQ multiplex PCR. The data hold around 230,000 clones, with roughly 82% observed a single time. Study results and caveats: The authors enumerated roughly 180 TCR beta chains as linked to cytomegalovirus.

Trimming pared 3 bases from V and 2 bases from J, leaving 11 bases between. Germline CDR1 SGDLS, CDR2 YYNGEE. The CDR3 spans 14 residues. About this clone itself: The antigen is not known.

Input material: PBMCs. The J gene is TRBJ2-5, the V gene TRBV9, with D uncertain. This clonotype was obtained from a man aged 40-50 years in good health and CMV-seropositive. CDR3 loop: CASSAAVGQETQYF. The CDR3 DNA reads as TGTGCCAGCAGCGCCGCGGTCGGACAAGAGACCCAGTACTTC.